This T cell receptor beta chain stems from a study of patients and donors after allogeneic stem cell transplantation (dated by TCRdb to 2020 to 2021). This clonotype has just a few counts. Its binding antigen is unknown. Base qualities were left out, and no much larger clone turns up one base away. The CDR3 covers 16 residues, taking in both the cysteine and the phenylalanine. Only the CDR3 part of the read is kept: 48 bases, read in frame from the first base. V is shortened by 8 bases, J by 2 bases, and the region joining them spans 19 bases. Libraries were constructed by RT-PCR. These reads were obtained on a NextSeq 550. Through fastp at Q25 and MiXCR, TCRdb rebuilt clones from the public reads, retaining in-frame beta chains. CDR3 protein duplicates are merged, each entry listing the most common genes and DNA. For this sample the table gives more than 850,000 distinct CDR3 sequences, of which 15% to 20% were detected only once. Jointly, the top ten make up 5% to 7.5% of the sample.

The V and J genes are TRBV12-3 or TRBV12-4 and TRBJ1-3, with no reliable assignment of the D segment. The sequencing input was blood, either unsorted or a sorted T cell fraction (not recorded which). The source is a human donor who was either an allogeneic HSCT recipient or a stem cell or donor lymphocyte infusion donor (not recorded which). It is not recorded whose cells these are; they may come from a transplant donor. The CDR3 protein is CASSAQPRRTGNTIYF. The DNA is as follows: TGTGCCAGCTCGGCCCAACCCCGTAGAACTGGAAACACCATATATTTT.